A single T cell receptor beta chain is shown here with its context. Its antigen is currently unknown. The assay was immunoSEQ multiplex PCR, and TCRdb's table has in-frame clones only and misses some. Of roughly 180,000 clones in the sample, more than 85% were seen once. Pooled samples include second doses given at about 4 or 12 weeks. The sample is drawn from a study of T cell responses to AZD1222 COVID-19 vaccine. Findings of the study overall: Targeting of unmutated variant regions was reportedly seen in nearly half of spike-specific TCRs. Most donors were white British and more were female, and clonal diversity was possibly underestimated. Without day 14 samples, only post-peak T cell repertoires were studied.

Germline V gene lookup returns CDR1 MNHEY and CDR2 SVGEGT. This CDR3 has 18 residues. V was pared by 2 bases and J by 0 bases, with 17 bases between. Sequences were derived from peripheral blood, sampled 28 days after the second AZD1222 dose. This clonotype was sampled from an adult who received the AZD1222 COVID-19 vaccine. The rearrangement joins TRBV6-2 or TRBV6-3 to TRBJ1-5; the D gene is possibly TRBD1 (5 bases). CDR3 in amino acids: CASSYRDSLRYSNQPQHF. The CDR3 DNA follows: TGTGCCAGCAGTTACCGGGACTCTCTCCGGTATAGCAATCAGCCCCAGCATTTT.